Shown below are 19 T cell receptor beta chains from a single sample sequenced in a study of shared clonotypes between healthy human individuals. The table came from immunoSEQ multiplex PCR; TCRdb's copy has only in-frame clones and leaves some out. The sample includes about 460,000 clones, 60% to 80% of them seen just once. The sequencing sample was made of PBMCs. All receptors come from a woman between 35 and 50 years old in good health. Some clones in this sample may be carry-over from other donors' samples.

Remarks on this clone: A far bigger clonotype differs at one base, so this is likely a read error. The chain joins TRBV29-1 to TRBJ2-1; 9 positions agree with TRBD2. CDR1 is SQVTM, CDR2 ANQGSEA, per germline. The CDR3 contains 15 residues. Losses at the gene ends were 7 bases for V and 3 bases for J; bases not matched to a gene: 10. The CDR3 here is CSAVTSGNNYNEQFF. CDR3 in DNA: TGCAGCGCAGTGACTAGCGGAAACAACTACAATGAGCAGTTCTTC.

This clone was found once. The chain links TRBV5-1 to TRBJ2-3; a possible D gene is TRBD1 (6 bases). The V end was cut by 4 bases, the J end by 2 bases, with 17 bases between. The CDR3 is 16 amino acids. Germline lookup yields CDR1 SGHRS and CDR2 YFSETQ. The CDR3 is CASSAEGQPDTDTQYF. In DNA form, the CDR3 reads TGCGCCAGCAGCGCCGAGGGACAACCAGACACAGATACGCAGTATTTT.

This rearrangement joins TRBV7-9 to TRBJ1-1; D is undetermined. This CDR3 is built from 13 residues. Trimming took 5 bases from V and 0 from J, leaving 7 bases between them. Germline V CDR1 and CDR2: SEHNR, FQNEAQ (reference sequence). The CDR3 sequence: CASSVGMNTEAFF. The DNA of the CDR3 is TGTGCCAGCAGCGTGGGGATGAACACTGAAGCTTTCTTT.

With respect to this clone: The same CDR3 arises from other DNA sequences in this sample as well. The CDR3 sequence is CASSIVQGPYEQYF. CDR3 DNA: TGTGCCAGTAGTATCGTCCAGGGGCCCTACGAGCAGTACTTC. The V call is TRBV19, the J call TRBJ2-7; a weak D match, TRBD1 (6 bases). Germline V lookup: CDR1 LNHDA, CDR2 SQIVND (reference sequence). The V end was cut by 3 bases, the J end by 2 bases, with 11 bases between. The CDR3 consists of 14 residues.

This chain connects TRBV2 to TRBJ1-3; tentative D call: TRBD1 (5 bases). Germline V gives CDR1 SNHLY, CDR2 FYNNEI. This CDR3 comprises 16 residues. Trimming took off 0 bases at V and 0 bases at J, with 9 bases between the two ends. The CDR3 bases are TGTGCCAGCAGTGAAGCGGGGCAGCTCTCTGGAAACACCATATATTTT. Its translation is CASSEAGQLSGNTIYF. Combining the CDR3 with reference TRBV2 and TRBJ1-3 gives the whole variable domain EPEVTQTPSHQVTQMGQEVILRCVPISNHLYFYWYRQILGQKVEFLVSFYNNEISEKSEIFDDQFSVERPDGSNFTLKIRSTKLEDSAMYFCASSEAGQLSGNTIYFGEGSWLTVV.

J is TRBJ1-5 and V is TRBV15, with D hard to call. This CDR3 has 16 amino acids. Trimming took 0 bases from V and 6 from J, leaving 15 bases between them. CDR1 is LNHNV, CDR2 YYDKDF, per germline (reference sequence). CDR3 sequence: CATSRDLAGGTQPQHF. CDR3 DNA sequence: TGTGCCACCAGCAGAGATTTGGCAGGCGGAACTCAGCCCCAGCATTTT.

As regards this clone: This likely reflects a read error, since a far larger clone is one base away. V and J are TRBV6-4 and TRBJ2-1, with D perhaps TRBD2 (5 bases). The CDR3 covers 13 residues. Germline V gene lookup returns CDR1 MRHNA and CDR2 SNTAGT. Here the CDR3 DNA reads TGTGCCAGCAGTGAGGGAGAATCCAATAAGCAGTTCTTC. Translation gives CASSEGESNKQFF.

This clone was picked up a small number of times. V and J are TRBV21-1 and TRBJ1-5. TRBV21-1 is listed as a pseudogene. CDR3 length equals 14 residues. DNA for the CDR3: TGTGCCAGCAGCAAAAACGGGGGGAGACAGCCCCAGCATTTT. Its translation is CASSKNGGRQPQHF.

The V and J genes are TRBV18 and TRBJ1-4; TRBD1 agrees at 9 bases. Looked up from germline, CDR1 is KGHSH and CDR2 is LQKENI. Trimming at V came to 3 bases and at J to 8 bases, leaving 7 bases not matched to a gene. This CDR3 is 15 amino acids long. DNA for the CDR3: TGTGCCAGCTCACCTGACCCGGACAGGGGCGAAAAACTGTTTTTT. Translation gives CASSPDPDRGEKLFF.

On this clone: It may be a read error: a sequence one base away is much more abundant. The rearrangement links TRBV7-8 to TRBJ1-5, with TRBD1 as a possible D gene (6 bases). CDR1 is SGHVS, CDR2 FQNEAQ, per germline. V was cut by 2 bases and J by 4 bases, with 6 bases left in between. The CDR3 has 13 residues. The CDR3 DNA reads TGTGCCAGCAGCTTAAGGGGGAATCAGCCCCAGCATTTT. Protein product: CASSLRGNQPQHF.

This clone was recorded many times. The V gene is TRBV15, the J gene TRBJ1-4; D is unclear. V gave up 5 bases and J gave up 8 bases, with 15 bases separating them. Germline CDR1 LNHNV, CDR2 YYDKDF (reference sequence). This CDR3 comprises 14 residues. The CDR3 DNA is TGTGCCACCAGCGACGACATATTTCAAGAAAAACTGTTTTTT. Protein: CATSDDIFQEKLFF.

The chain recombines TRBV4-2 with TRBJ2-1, with no clear D. V lost 1 base and J lost 4, with 11 bases in between. The length of the CDR3 is 15 residues. The germline gives CDR1 LGHNA, CDR2 YNFKEQ. The CDR3 region has the DNA TGTGCCAGCAGCCAAGGACTCCCCTCTTACAATGAGCAGTTCTTC. This gives the protein CASSQGLPSYNEQFF.

The J gene is TRBJ2-7, the V gene TRBV5-1, with 8 bases fitting TRBD1. Unmatched junction bases numbered 4, after V lost 2 bases and J lost 0 bases. The germline gives CDR1 SGHRS, CDR2 YFSETQ. CDR3 length: 15 residues. The CDR3 spells CASSLQGDSSYEQYF. CDR3 bases: TGCGCCAGCAGCTTACAGGGGGACAGCTCCTACGAGCAGTACTTC.

This chain joins TRBV7-9 and TRBJ2-1, with unresolved D. The CDR3 has 17 residues. Germline lookup yields CDR1 SEHNR and CDR2 FQNEAQ (reference sequence). The ends were cut back, 1 base at V and 2 bases at J, with 15 bases in the middle. CDR3 DNA sequence: TGTGCCAGCAGCTTAGAGGGAAGACATACTACCTACAATGAGCAGTTCTTC. Residues: CASSLEGRHTTYNEQFF.

The chain has TRBV7-9 and TRBJ2-7; D unresolved. Trimming pared 0 bases from V and 5 bases from J, leaving 5 bases between. The CDR3 sequence is 12 residues long. Germline V gene data show CDR1 as SEHNR and CDR2 as FQNEAQ (reference sequence). As DNA, the CDR3 is TGTGCCAGCAGCTTAGCGGTAAACGAGCAGTACTTC. Translating it yields CASSLAVNEQYF.

The chain links TRBV27 to TRBJ2-7; no clear D. V lost 0 bases, J lost 2 bases, and 8 bases lay in between. CDR1 is MNHEY, CDR2 SMNVEV, per germline (reference sequence). This CDR3 is 14 amino acids long. This CDR3 reads CASSLSAATYEQYF. In DNA form, the CDR3 reads TGTGCCAGCAGTTTATCCGCGGCAACCTACGAGCAGTACTTC.

To note about this clone: A far larger clone differs by one base, so this is likely a read error. This chain uses TRBV14 with TRBJ1-5, with D possibly being TRBD1 (5 bases). Trimming removed 3 bases at V and 4 bases at J, with 13 bases between. The CDR3 has 15 residues. In germline, CDR1 is SGHDN, CDR2 FVKESK. The CDR3 DNA reads as TGTGCCAGCAGCCATCGGCGGGGGGGGAATCAGCCCCAGCATTTT. Amino acid sequence: CASSHRRGGNQPQHF.

The genes are TRBV6-4 and TRBJ1-5; D remains ambiguous. From germline, CDR1 is MRHNA and CDR2 SNTAGT. CDR3 length equals 13 residues. V was cut by 3 bases and J by 4 bases, with 7 bases left in between. This CDR3 reads CASSEQLNQPQHF. The DNA for the CDR3 is TGTGCCAGCAGTGAACAGCTGAATCAGCCCCAGCATTTT.

J is TRBJ2-7 and V is TRBV11-1; 7 nucleotides agree with TRBD1. This CDR3 contains 14 residues. Germline assignment: CDR1 SGHAT and CDR2 FQDESV (reference sequence). Trimming cost V 5 bases and J 4 bases; bases outside gene matches: 8. The CDR3 DNA reads TGTGCCAGCAGCCTCCGACAGGGTCGGTACGAGCAGTACTTC. Its translation is CASSLRQGRYEQYF.